The 7 T cell receptor beta chains presented below share a single source sample, sequenced in a study of blood T cell repertoires in COVID-19. Some clones are missing from TCRdb's copy, which holds only in-frame ones; the method was immunoSEQ multiplex PCR. Of about 60,000 clones listed, 60% to 85% are singletons. Specimen: peripheral blood. These receptor sequences come from an elderly woman with acute or convalescent COVID-19.

This chain uses TRBV25-1 with TRBJ2-7; TRBD1 might be the D (6 bases). V was trimmed by 6 bases and J by 3 bases, leaving 18 bases between them. This CDR3 spans 15 amino acids. Germline CDR1 and CDR2: MGHDK and SYGVNS. CDR3 loop: CASSPQADSFYEQYF. The CDR3, as DNA: TGTGCCAGCAGCCCTCAAGCGGACAGCTTCTACGAGCAGTACTTC.

The chain couples TRBV11-3 to TRBJ1-2; no reliable D call. Trimming took off 0 bases at V and 14 bases at J, with 13 bases between the two ends. The germline gives CDR1 SGHNT, CDR2 YENEEA. The CDR3 is 12 amino acids. This CDR3 reads CASSLERGNQTF. CDR3 DNA sequence: TGTGCCAGCAGCTTAGAAAGAGGCAATCAGACCTTC. The entire variable domain, with the rest obtained from reference TRBV11-3 and TRBJ1-2, is as follows: EAGVVQSPRYKIIEKKQPVAFWCNPISGHNTLYWYLQNLGQGPELLIRYENEEAVDDSQLPKDRFSAERLKGVDSTLKIQPAELGDSAVYLCASSLERGNQTFGSGTRLTVV.

The chain is built from TRBV27 and TRBJ2-1; 9 bases agree with TRBD2. V lost 8 bases, J lost 13 bases, and 15 bases stayed unmatched. Germline assignment: CDR1 MNHEY and CDR2 SMNVEV (reference sequence). The length of the CDR3 is 14 residues. CDR3: CASGPETGTSKQFF. CDR3 DNA: TGTGCCAGCGGTCCGGAAACCGGGACTAGCAAACAGTTCTTC.

The chain employs TRBV7-8 and TRBJ1-3, with D possibly matching TRBD1 (5 bases). Germline CDR1 is SGHVS and CDR2 is FQNEAQ. This CDR3 spans 16 amino acids. Trimming removed 2 bases at V and 2 bases at J, with 13 bases between. The DNA for the CDR3 is TGTGCCAGCAGCTTACTCGCGGGGACTACTGGAAACACCATATATTTT. Its protein product is CASSLLAGTTGNTIYF.

The gene calls are TRBV7-8 and TRBJ2-7, with 9 bases aligning to TRBD2. This CDR3 spans 13 amino acids. CDR1 and CDR2 (germline): SGHVS, FQNEAQ. Losses at the gene ends were 3 bases for V and 6 bases for J; bases not matched to a gene: 3. CDR3 DNA sequence: TGTGCCAGCAGCTTCCTAGCGGGATCCGAGCAGTACTTC. It encodes CASSFLAGSEQYF.

In regard to this clone: Given the absence of the conserved phenylalanine or tryptophan at the CDR3 end, a read error is likely. V is TRBV2 and J is TRBJ2-3, with 8 bases identical to TRBD2. Germline V lookup: CDR1 SNHLY, CDR2 FYNNEI. The CDR3 is 16 residues long. V lost 1 base, J lost 1 base, and 4 bases stayed unmatched. The CDR3 loop reads CASSEGPGRGTDTQYS. The CDR3 bases are TGTGCCAGCAGTGAAGGGCCCGGGAGGGGCACAGATACGCAGTATTCT.

By share, this clone ranks as medium-sized. The chain carries TRBV4-2 and TRBJ2-5; 8 positions match TRBD2. J lost 5 bases, V lost 4 bases, and 12 bases had no gene match. Germline-derived CDR1 and CDR2 are LGHNA and YNFKEQ. The CDR3 covers 16 residues. The CDR3 sequence: CASSPRRREVPETQYF. In DNA, the CDR3 is TGTGCCAGCAGCCCGAGGAGGCGGGAGGTTCCGGAGACCCAGTACTTC.